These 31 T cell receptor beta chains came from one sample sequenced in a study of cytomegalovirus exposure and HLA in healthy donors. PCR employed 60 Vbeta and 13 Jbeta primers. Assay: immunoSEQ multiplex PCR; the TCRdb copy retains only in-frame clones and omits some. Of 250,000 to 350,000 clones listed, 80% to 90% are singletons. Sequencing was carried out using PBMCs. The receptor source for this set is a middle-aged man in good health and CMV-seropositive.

CDR3 sequence reads: CASRLGQGDYEQYF. The CDR3 nucleotides are TGTGCCAGCAGACTGGGACAGGGAGACTACGAGCAGTACTTC. V usage is TRBV27 and J usage is TRBJ2-7, with 9 bases that match TRBD1. V lost 6 bases, J lost 3 bases, and 6 bases stayed unmatched. Germline V gives CDR1 MNHEY, CDR2 SMNVEV (reference sequence). The CDR3 contains 14 residues.

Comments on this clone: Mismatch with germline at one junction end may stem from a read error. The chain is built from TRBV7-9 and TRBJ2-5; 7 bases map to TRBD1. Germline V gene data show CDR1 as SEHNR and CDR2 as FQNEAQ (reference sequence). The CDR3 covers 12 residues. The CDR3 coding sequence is TGTTCCAGCCGTAACAGGGGAGAGACCCAGTACTTC. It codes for CSSRNRGETQYF.

CDR3 loop: CASSEDRGEEAFF. The CDR3 nucleotides are TGTGCCAGCTCCGAGGACAGGGGAGAGGAAGCTTTCTTT. V and J are TRBV18 and TRBJ1-1, with 9 positions matching TRBD1. Germline V gives CDR1 KGHSH, CDR2 LQKENI. Trimming cost V 6 bases and J 8 bases; bases outside gene matches: 7. The CDR3 is 13 residues long.

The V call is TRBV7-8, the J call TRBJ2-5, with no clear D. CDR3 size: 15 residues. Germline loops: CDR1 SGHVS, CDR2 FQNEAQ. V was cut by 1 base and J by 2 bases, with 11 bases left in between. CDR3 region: CASSLVTTHQETQYF. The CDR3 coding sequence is TGTGCCAGCAGCTTAGTGACGACTCATCAAGAGACCCAGTACTTC.

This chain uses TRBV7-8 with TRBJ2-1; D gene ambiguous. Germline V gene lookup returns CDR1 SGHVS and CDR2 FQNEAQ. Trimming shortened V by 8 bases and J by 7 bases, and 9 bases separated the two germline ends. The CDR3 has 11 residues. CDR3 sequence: CASLLANEQFF. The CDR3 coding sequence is TGTGCCAGCCTCTTGGCAAATGAGCAGTTCTTC.

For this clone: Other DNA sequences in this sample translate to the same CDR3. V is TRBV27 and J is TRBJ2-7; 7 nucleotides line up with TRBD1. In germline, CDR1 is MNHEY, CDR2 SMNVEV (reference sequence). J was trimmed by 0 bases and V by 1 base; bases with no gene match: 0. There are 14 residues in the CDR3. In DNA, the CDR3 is TGTGCCAGCAGTTTATACAGGGGCTCCTACGAGCAGTACTTC. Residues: CASSLYRGSYEQYF.

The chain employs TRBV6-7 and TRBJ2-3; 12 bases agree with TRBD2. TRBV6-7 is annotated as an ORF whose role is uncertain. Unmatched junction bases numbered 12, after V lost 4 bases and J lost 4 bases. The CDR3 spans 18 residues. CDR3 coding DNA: TGTGCCAGCAGTTCTGCAAAGACTAGCGGGAGACGATCAGATACGCAGTATTTT. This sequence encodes CASSSAKTSGRRSDTQYF.

The CDR3 DNA reads TGTGCCAGTAGTTCCCGGTTTTATAGCAATCAGCCCCAGCATTTT. Protein product: CASSSRFYSNQPQHF. This sequence joins TRBV19 and TRBJ1-5; D is unresolved. CDR1 and CDR2 (germline): LNHDA, SQIVND (reference sequence). The CDR3 sequence is 15 residues long. V was cut by 5 bases and J by 0 bases, with 11 bases left in between.

DNA for the CDR3: TGTGCCAGCTCACCGGGACTGACGGTGGAGACCCAGTACTTC. Protein product: CASSPGLTVETQYF. The chain recombines TRBV18 with TRBJ2-5; D is possibly TRBD2 (6 bases). Germline V gene data show CDR1 as KGHSH and CDR2 as LQKENI. This CDR3 has 14 amino acids. V lost 3 bases to trimming and J lost 5 bases, with 13 bases between them. Combining the CDR3 with reference TRBV18 and TRBJ2-5 gives the whole variable domain NAGVMQNPRHLVRRRGQEARLRCSPMKGHSHVYWYRQLPEEGLKFMVYLQKENIIDESGMPKERFSAEFPKEGPSILRIQQVVRGDSAAYFCASSPGLTVETQYFGPGTRLLVL.

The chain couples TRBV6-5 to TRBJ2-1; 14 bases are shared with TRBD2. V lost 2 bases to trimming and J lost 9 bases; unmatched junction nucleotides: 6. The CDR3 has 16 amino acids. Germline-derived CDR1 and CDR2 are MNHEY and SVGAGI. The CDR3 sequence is CASSYGTSGSGGEQFF. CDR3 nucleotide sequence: TGTGCCAGCAGTTACGGGACTAGCGGGAGTGGTGGTGAGCAGTTCTTC.

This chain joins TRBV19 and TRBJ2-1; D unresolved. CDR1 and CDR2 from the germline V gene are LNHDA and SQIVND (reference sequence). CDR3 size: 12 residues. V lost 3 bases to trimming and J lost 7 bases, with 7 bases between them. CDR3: CASSIQFNEQFF. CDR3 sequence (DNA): TGTGCCAGTAGTATCCAGTTTAATGAGCAGTTCTTC.

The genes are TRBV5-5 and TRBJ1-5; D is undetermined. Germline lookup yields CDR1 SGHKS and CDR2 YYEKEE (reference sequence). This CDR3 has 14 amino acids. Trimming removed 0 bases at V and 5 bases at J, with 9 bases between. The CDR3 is CASSLGGSDQPQHF. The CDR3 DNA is TGTGCCAGCAGCTTGGGAGGGTCCGATCAGCCCCAGCATTTT.

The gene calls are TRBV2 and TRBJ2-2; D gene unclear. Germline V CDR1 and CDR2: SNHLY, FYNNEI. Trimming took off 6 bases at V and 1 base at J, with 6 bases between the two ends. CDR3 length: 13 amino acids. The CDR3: CASSRENTGELFF. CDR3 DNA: TGTGCCAGCAGCCGAGAGAACACCGGGGAGCTGTTTTTT.

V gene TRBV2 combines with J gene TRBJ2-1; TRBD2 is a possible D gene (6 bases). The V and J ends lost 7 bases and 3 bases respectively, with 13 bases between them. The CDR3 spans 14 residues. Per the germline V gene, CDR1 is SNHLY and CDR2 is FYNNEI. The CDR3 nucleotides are TGTGCCAGCACCCCTGTGGGGGGCTACAATGAGCAGTTCTTC. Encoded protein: CASTPVGGYNEQFF.

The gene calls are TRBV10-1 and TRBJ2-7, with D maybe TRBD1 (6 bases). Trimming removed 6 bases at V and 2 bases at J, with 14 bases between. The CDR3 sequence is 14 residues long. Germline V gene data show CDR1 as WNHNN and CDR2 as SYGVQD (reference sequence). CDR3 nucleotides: TGCGCCAGCAGCCCGGACAGACTTCCCTACGAGCAGTACTTC. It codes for CASSPDRLPYEQYF.

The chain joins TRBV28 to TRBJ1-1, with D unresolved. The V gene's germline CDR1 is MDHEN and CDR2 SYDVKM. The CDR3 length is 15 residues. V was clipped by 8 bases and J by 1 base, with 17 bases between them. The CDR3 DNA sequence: TGTGCCAGCCCAACTTCGTCCGGAGGGAACACTGAAGCTTTCTTT. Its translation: CASPTSSGGNTEAFF. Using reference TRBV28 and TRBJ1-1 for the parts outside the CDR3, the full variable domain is DVKVTQSSRYLVKRTGEKVFLECVQDMDHENMFWYRQDPGLGLRLIYFSYDVKMKEKGDIPEGYSVSREKKERFSLILESASTNQTSMYLCASPTSSGGNTEAFFGQGTRLTVV.

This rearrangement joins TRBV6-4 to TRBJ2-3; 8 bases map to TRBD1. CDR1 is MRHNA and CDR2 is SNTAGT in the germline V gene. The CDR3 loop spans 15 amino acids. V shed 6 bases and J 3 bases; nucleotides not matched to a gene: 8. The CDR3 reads CASSRGPARTDTQYF. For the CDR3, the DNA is TGTGCCAGCAGCAGGGGGCCGGCACGGACAGATACGCAGTATTTT.

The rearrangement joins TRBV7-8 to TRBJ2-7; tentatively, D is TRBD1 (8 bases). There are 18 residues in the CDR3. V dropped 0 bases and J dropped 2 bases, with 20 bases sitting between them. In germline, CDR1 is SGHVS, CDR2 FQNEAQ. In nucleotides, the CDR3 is TGTGCCAGCAGCTTAGCGCAGGGGGCGGCGGGAGTGGCCTACGAGCAGTACTTC. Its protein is CASSLAQGAAGVAYEQYF.

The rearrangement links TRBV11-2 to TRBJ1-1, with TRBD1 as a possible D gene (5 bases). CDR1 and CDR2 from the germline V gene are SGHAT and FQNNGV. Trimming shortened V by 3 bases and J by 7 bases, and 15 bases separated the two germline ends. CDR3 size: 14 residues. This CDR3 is CASSLNRQIGEAFF. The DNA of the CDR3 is TGTGCCAGCAGCTTGAATAGACAGATAGGTGAAGCTTTCTTT. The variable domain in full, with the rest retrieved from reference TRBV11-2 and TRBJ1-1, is EAGVAQSPRYKIIEKRQSVAFWCNPISGHATLYWYQQILGQGPKLLIQFQNNGVVDDSQLPKDRFSAERLKGVDSTLKIQPAKLEDSAVYLCASSLNRQIGEAFFGQGTRLTVV.

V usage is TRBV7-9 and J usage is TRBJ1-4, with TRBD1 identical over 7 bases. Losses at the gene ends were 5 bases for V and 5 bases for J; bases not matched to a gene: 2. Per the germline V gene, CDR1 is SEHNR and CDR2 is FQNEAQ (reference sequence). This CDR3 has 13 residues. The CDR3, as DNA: TGTGCCAGCAGCCCGACAGGGAATGAAAAACTGTTTTTT. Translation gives CASSPTGNEKLFF.

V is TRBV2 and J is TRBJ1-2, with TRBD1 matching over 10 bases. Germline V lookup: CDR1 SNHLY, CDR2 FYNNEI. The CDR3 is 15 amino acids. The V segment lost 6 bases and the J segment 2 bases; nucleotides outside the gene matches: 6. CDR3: CASRAGTGDNYGYTF. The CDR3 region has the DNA TGTGCCAGCAGAGCCGGGACAGGGGACAACTATGGCTACACCTTC.

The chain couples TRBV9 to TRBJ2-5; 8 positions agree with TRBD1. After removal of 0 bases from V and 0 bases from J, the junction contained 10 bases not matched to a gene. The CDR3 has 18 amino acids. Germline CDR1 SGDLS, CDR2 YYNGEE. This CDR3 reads CASSVDVGTGKYQETQYF. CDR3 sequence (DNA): TGTGCCAGCAGCGTAGATGTTGGGACAGGAAAGTACCAAGAGACCCAGTACTTC.

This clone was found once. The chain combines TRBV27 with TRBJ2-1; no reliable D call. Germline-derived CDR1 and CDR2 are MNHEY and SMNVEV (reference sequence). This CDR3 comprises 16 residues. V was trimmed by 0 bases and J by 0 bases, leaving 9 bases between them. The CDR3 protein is CASSLSYYSSYNEQFF. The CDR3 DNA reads TGTGCCAGCAGTTTATCTTATTACAGCTCCTACAATGAGCAGTTCTTC.

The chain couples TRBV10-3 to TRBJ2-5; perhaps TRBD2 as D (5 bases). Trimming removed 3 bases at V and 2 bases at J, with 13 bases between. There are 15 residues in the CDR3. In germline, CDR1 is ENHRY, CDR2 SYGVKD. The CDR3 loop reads CAISDRLALQETQYF. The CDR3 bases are TGTGCCATCAGTGATCGGCTAGCCTTACAAGAGACCCAGTACTTC.

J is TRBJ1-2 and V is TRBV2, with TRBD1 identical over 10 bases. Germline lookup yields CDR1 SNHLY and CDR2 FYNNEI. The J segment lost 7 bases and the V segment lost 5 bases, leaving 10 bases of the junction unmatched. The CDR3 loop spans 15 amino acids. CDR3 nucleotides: TGTGCCAGCAGTAGAAGAGGGACAGGGGCAGGTGGCTACACCTTC. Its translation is CASSRRGTGAGGYTF.

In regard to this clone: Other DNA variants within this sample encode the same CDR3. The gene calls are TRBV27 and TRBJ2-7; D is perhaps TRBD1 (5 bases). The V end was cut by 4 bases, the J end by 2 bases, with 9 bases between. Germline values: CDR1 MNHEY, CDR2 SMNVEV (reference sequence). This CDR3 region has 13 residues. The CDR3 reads CASSSGRAYEQYF. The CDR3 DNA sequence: TGTGCCAGCAGTTCCGGCAGGGCCTACGAGCAGTACTTC.

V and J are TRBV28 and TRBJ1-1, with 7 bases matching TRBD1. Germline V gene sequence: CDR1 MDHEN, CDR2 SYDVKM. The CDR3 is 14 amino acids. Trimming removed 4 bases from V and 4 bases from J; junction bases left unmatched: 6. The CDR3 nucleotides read TGTGCCAGCAGTTCCAGACAGGGTGGCACTGAAGCTTTCTTT. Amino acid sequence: CASSSRQGGTEAFF.

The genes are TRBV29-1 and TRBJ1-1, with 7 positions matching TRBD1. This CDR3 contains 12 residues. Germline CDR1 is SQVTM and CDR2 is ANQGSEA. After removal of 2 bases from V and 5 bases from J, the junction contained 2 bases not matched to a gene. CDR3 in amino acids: CSVEQGVTEAFF. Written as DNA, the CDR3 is TGCAGCGTTGAACAGGGGGTGACTGAAGCTTTCTTT. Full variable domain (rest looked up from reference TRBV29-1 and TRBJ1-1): SAVISQKPSRDICQRGTSLTIQCQVDSQVTMMFWYRQQPGQSLTLIATANQGSEATYESGFVIDKFPISRPNLTFSTLTVSNMSPEDSSIYLCSVEQGVTEAFFGQGTRLTVV.

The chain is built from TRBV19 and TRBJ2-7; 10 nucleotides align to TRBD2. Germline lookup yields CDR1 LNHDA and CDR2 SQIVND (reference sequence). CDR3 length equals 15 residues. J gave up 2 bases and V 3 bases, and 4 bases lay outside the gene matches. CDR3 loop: CASSIIAGGPYEQYF. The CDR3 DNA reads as TGTGCCAGTAGTATCATAGCGGGAGGACCCTACGAGCAGTACTTC.

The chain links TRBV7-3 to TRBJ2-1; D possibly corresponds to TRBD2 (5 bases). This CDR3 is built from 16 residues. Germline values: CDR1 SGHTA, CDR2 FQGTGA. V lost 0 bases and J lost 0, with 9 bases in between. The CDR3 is CASSLTRLASYNEQFF. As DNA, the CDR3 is TGTGCCAGCAGCTTAACTCGGCTAGCCTCCTACAATGAGCAGTTCTTC.

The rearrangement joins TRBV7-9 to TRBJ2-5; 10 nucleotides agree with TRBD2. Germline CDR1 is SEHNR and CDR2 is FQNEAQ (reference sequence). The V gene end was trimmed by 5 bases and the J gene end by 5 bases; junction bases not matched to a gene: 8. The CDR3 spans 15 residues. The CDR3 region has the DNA TGTGCCAGCAGCCTAAGAGCGGGAGGGAGGGAGACCCAGTACTTC. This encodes CASSLRAGGRETQYF.